Listed here are 17 T cell receptor beta chains from one sample, sequenced in a study of cytomegalovirus exposure and HLA in healthy donors. 60 Vbeta and 13 Jbeta primers were used in PCR. The method was immunoSEQ multiplex PCR; TCRdb's version includes in-frame clones alone and lacks a portion of them. The sample contains 100,000 or so clones, roughly 85% of which appear only once. Sequenced material: PBMCs. Receptors were obtained from a man aged 35 to 55 in good health and CMV-seronegative.

This chain uses TRBV12-5 with TRBJ2-5; D is possibly TRBD1 (6 bases). The V gene lost 7 bases and the J gene lost 7 bases, with 31 bases spanning the gap. Per the germline V gene, CDR1 is LGHNT and CDR2 is FRNRAP. This CDR3 has 18 residues. CDR3 in DNA: TGTGCTAGTGACCGAATGACAGGTCGGTGGGGAAGCTTTGGGACCCAGTACTTC. It is translated as CASDRMTGRWGSFGTQYF.

The V and J genes are TRBV27 and TRBJ2-1, with 7 bases that match TRBD2. V trimming: 7 bases; J trimming: 4 bases; junction bases outside the gene matches: 10. The CDR3 extends over 15 amino acids. Germline lookup yields CDR1 MNHEY and CDR2 SMNVEV (reference sequence). The CDR3: CASKNEGLGYNEQFF. Written as DNA, the CDR3 is TGTGCCAGCAAAAATGAAGGACTAGGTTACAATGAGCAGTTCTTC.

This chain connects TRBV19 to TRBJ2-7; the match to TRBD1 covers 11 bases. CDR1 and CDR2 from the germline V gene are LNHDA and SQIVND (reference sequence). The J segment lost 5 bases and the V segment lost 3 bases, leaving 3 bases of the junction unmatched. The CDR3 has 14 residues. This chain's CDR3 is CASSMGQGVDEQYF. CDR3 bases: TGTGCCAGTAGTATGGGACAGGGGGTCGACGAGCAGTACTTC.

About this clone: At one boundary the junction diverges from the germline segment, which might be a read error. The chain links TRBV7-7 to TRBJ2-5; possibly TRBD2 for D (7 bases). The CDR3 extends over 14 amino acids. CDR1 and CDR2 (germline): SSHAT, FNYEAQ (reference sequence). CDR3 coding DNA: TGTGCTAGCAGCTTAGAGGGGGGGCTAGAGACCCAGTACTTC. Translated, it gives CASSLEGGLETQYF.

The chain combines TRBV10-3 with TRBJ2-3, with TRBD2 matching 10 bases. From germline, CDR1 is ENHRY and CDR2 SYGVKD. V shed 4 bases and J 4 bases; nucleotides not matched to a gene: 8. The CDR3 contains 16 residues. The CDR3 loop is CAISGPSGGVSDTQYF. CDR3 nucleotides: TGTGCCATCAGTGGACCCAGCGGGGGGGTGTCAGATACGCAGTATTTT.

The chain joins TRBV7-2 to TRBJ1-5; D ambiguous. Germline CDR1 and CDR2: SGHTA and FQGNSA. The CDR3 loop spans 15 amino acids. Trimming removed 3 bases at V and 0 bases at J, with 9 bases between. CDR3 DNA: TGTGCCAGCAGCTTGGCAACAGATAGCAATCAGCCCCAGCATTTT. Its translation is CASSLATDSNQPQHF.

This clone turned up a few times. DNA of the CDR3: TGCGCCAGTAGAAGAGGACAGCAGAACACTGAAGCTTTCTTT. Translating gives CASRRGQQNTEAFF. The rearrangement uses TRBV4-3 and TRBJ1-1; the D gene is possibly TRBD1 (6 bases). Germline CDR1 and CDR2: LGHNA and YSLEER. CDR3 length equals 14 residues. Trimming removed 9 bases at V and 1 base at J, with 15 bases between.

A remark on this clone: At one boundary the junction diverges from the germline segment, which might be a read error. This sample also contains other DNA sequences that code for the same CDR3. The chain joins TRBV7-8 to TRBJ2-1, with 9 bases matching TRBD2. Germline V gene sequence: CDR1 SGHVS, CDR2 FQNEAQ. The CDR3 has 15 amino acids. Written as DNA, the CDR3 is TGTGCCAGCAGCTTAGTAGCGGGGGACGACAATGAACAGTTCTTC. As protein: CASSLVAGDDNEQFF.

The chain couples TRBV5-4 to TRBJ2-1, with a weak D call TRBD1 (6 bases). The CDR3 has 14 amino acids. The V gene lost 6 bases and the J gene lost 4 bases, with 14 bases spanning the gap. Germline values: CDR1 SGHNT, CDR2 YYREEE (reference sequence). The CDR3 bases are TGTGCCAGCACTCAACAGGGTTCTTACAATGAGCAGTTCTTC. As protein: CASTQQGSYNEQFF. The full variable domain, rest sourced from reference TRBV5-4 and TRBJ2-1, is ETGVTQSPTHLIKTRGQQVTLRCSSQSGHNTVSWYQQALGQGPQFIFQYYREEENGRGNFPPRFSGLQFPNYSSELNVNALELDDSALYLCASTQQGSYNEQFFGPGTRLTVL.

The V and J genes are TRBV7-9 and TRBJ2-5; 7 bases are shared with TRBD1. The V gene's germline CDR1 is SEHNR and CDR2 FQNEAQ (reference sequence). Germline trimming cut 5 bases from V and 0 bases from J; bases unmatched to any gene: 3. The CDR3 has 14 residues. This CDR3 is CASSADRDQETQYF. CDR3 nucleotides: TGTGCCAGCAGCGCCGACAGGGACCAAGAGACCCAGTACTTC.

This chain uses TRBV7-9 with TRBJ1-2; 9 bases line up with TRBD1. The J segment lost 14 bases and the V segment lost 1 base, leaving 5 bases of the junction unmatched. The CDR3 totals 12 residues. CDR1 is SEHNR, CDR2 FQNEAQ, per germline (reference sequence). CDR3 residues: CASSLEGDRGTF. In DNA form, the CDR3 reads TGTGCCAGCAGCTTAGAGGGTGACAGGGGGACCTTC.

The rearrangement links TRBV5-8 to TRBJ1-3; D not certain. Germline V lookup: CDR1 SGHTS, CDR2 YDEGEE. The CDR3 has 15 amino acids. With 3 bases removed from V and 1 base from J, the gap between germline ends came to 11 bases. The CDR3 here is CASSSRDFSGNTIYF. As DNA, the CDR3 is TGTGCCAGCAGCTCGCGTGATTTTTCTGGAAACACCATATATTTT.

The gene calls are TRBV4-2 and TRBJ1-5, with D tentatively TRBD1 (5 bases). V lost 0 bases to trimming and J lost 4 bases, with 10 bases between them. The CDR3 spans 15 residues. CDR1 and CDR2 from the germline V gene are LGHNA and YNFKEQ. CDR3 residues: CASSQDFQGNQPQHF. CDR3 DNA: TGTGCCAGCAGCCAAGATTTTCAGGGAAATCAGCCCCAGCATTTT.

The V and J genes are TRBV5-1 and TRBJ2-3; possibly TRBD2 for D (6 bases). This CDR3 has 15 amino acids. CDR1 is SGHRS, CDR2 YFSETQ, per germline. The ends were cut back, 2 bases at V and 4 bases at J, with 14 bases in the middle. The CDR3 sequence is CASSFFQGGADTQYF. CDR3 in DNA: TGCGCCAGCAGCTTCTTTCAGGGAGGAGCAGATACGCAGTATTTT. The whole variable domain, remainder taken from reference TRBV5-1 and TRBJ2-3, is KAGVTQTPRYLIKTRGQQVTLSCSPISGHRSVSWYQQTPGQGLQFLFEYFSETQRNKGNFPGRFSGRQFSNSRSEMNVSTLELGDSALYLCASSFFQGGADTQYFGPGTRLTVL.

The rearrangement joins TRBV27 to TRBJ2-7; perhaps TRBD2 as D (7 bases). Trimming removed 4 bases at V and 5 bases at J, with 15 bases between. In germline, CDR1 is MNHEY, CDR2 SMNVEV (reference sequence). CDR3 length equals 14 residues. The CDR3 here is CASSSGGIANEQYF. The CDR3 region has the DNA TGTGCCAGCAGTTCGGGGGGCATTGCGAACGAGCAGTACTTC.

The CDR3 DNA follows: TGTGCCAGCAGCTCAGGAGGGGCTTCAAATGAAAAACTGTTTTTT. Translating gives CASSSGGASNEKLFF. The chain links TRBV6-6 to TRBJ1-4; the D gene is possibly TRBD1 (5 bases). The CDR3 runs to 15 residues. Per germline, CDR1 MNHNY and CDR2 SVGAGI (reference sequence). Trimming stripped 6 bases from V and 5 bases from J, with 16 bases between.

The chain uses TRBV27 and TRBJ1-5; maybe TRBD1 (6 bases). Germline CDR1 MNHEY, CDR2 SMNVEV (reference sequence). Trimming left V 5 bases short and J 4 bases short, with 15 bases between. This CDR3 is 15 amino acids long. Here the CDR3 DNA reads TGTGCCAGCAGTCAGACACAGGGATTAAATCAGCCCCAGCATTTT. Amino acids: CASSQTQGLNQPQHF.